This TCR beta chain was sequenced for a study of cytotoxic CD8 clonotypes in ibrutinib-treated CLL. Study-wide results and limits: Clonality rose at ibrutinib response, held steady in sustained remission, and fell toward baseline at progression. With treatment, public clonotypes, which were uncommon, either contracted or remained stable. Timing of sampling differed between sustained-remission and progressing patients.

Clones were sequenced by immunoSEQ multiplex PCR, and TCRdb holds only the in-frame ones, with some missing. The data hold more than 110,000 clones, with more than 75% observed a single time. As for this clone: No antigen is known for it.

V gave up 3 bases and J gave up 5 bases; unmatched junction bases: 10. This CDR3 is 16 amino acids long. The germline V gene has CDR1 MGHRA and CDR2 YSYEKL. This receptor was obtained from a human donor with chronic lymphocytic leukemia. The material was PBMCs, obtained after 36 months of ibrutinib treatment. The J gene is TRBJ1-1, the V gene TRBV4-1, with 9 bases matching TRBD1. CDR3 protein: CASSQAGTGFLTEAFF. The CDR3 DNA follows: TGCGCCAGCAGCCAGGCTGGGACAGGGTTCCTGACTGAAGCTTTCTTT.